A single sample is the source of the 18 T cell receptor beta chains below, sequenced in a study of T cell clusters in autoimmune cytopenias. Some 38,000 genome equivalents of blood DNA were amplified for TRB. Multiplex touch-down PCR amplified TRB using TRB-A and TRB-B pools in one tube. TCRdb re-called the multiplex PCR reads, yielding one record per CDR3 amino acid sequence without DNA. The sample totals more than 12,000 distinct CDR3 sequences; its top ten clones hold 3% to 4.5%. These data also formed part of another study, on T cell repertoires in aging, cancer and after chemotherapy.

Sample: peripheral blood. The source is a human donor in good health.

J is TRBJ1-2 and V is TRBV11-3; without DNA, the TCRdb call of TRBD1 cannot be checked. CDR3 length equals 14 residues. The V gene's germline CDR1 is SGHNT and CDR2 YENEEA. The CDR3: CASSLAGTKYGYTF.

The chain carries TRBV4-3 and TRBJ2-7; the D call of TRBD2 rests on TCRdb alone, since no DNA is present to check it. Germline V gene sequence: CDR1 LGHNA, CDR2 YSLEER. CDR3 length equals 17 residues. The chain's CDR3 is CASSPNHSGSDYYEQYF.

The V call is TRBV6-2 or TRBV6-3, the J call TRBJ2-5; TCRdb picks TRBD1, but there is no DNA to check that call. The CDR3 loop spans 15 amino acids. CDR1 and CDR2 (germline): MNHEY, SVGEGT. The CDR3 sequence is CASSYAGYPQETQYF.

The chain carries TRBV18 and TRBJ2-1; absent DNA, TCRdb's TRBD2 call cannot be checked. The CDR3 is made up of 16 amino acids. Looked up from germline, CDR1 is KGHSH and CDR2 is LQKENI. CDR3 region: CASSPTGTSGSYEQFF.

The chain is built from TRBV12-3 or TRBV12-4 and TRBJ2-2; TCRdb returns TRBD2, unconfirmable since there is no DNA. CDR3 length: 15 residues. Here the CDR3 reads CASSSSTSMTGELFF.

By frequency, this clonotype is medium-sized. The rearrangement joins TRBV29-1 to TRBJ1-3. CDR1 and CDR2 from the germline V gene are SQVTM and ANQGSEA. CDR3 length: 13 amino acids. The CDR3 sequence: CSVEDLEGYTIYF.

The chain is built from TRBV12-3 or TRBV12-4 and TRBJ1-3; TCRdb's assignment of TRBD1 cannot be checked, as there is no DNA. The CDR3 loop spans 17 amino acids. Here the CDR3 reads CASSSRGTADSGNTIYF.

This rearrangement joins TRBV18 to TRBJ2-1; absent DNA, TCRdb's TRBD1 call cannot be checked. Germline CDR1 and CDR2: KGHSH and LQKENI. The CDR3 sequence is 14 residues long. CDR3 amino acids: CASSPGQAVNEQFF.

The V gene is TRBV11-3, the J gene TRBJ2-1; TCRdb names TRBD2, which stays unverified in the absence of DNA. The CDR3 is 13 amino acids. Germline V gives CDR1 SGHNT, CDR2 YENEEA. CDR3: CASSFGDAAFRFF.

V gene TRBV6-1 combines with J gene TRBJ1-6; TCRdb returns TRBD1, unconfirmable since there is no DNA. Germline V gene data show CDR1 as MNHNS and CDR2 as SASEGT. CDR3 size: 11 residues. CDR3: CASSAGGPLHF.

The rearrangement joins TRBV27 to TRBJ2-7; without DNA, the TCRdb call of TRBD2 cannot be checked. The CDR3 sequence is 14 residues long. The V gene's germline CDR1 is MNHEY and CDR2 SMNVEV (reference sequence). CDR3 in amino acids: CASSLGAGGYEQYF.

The chain is built from TRBV19 and TRBJ1-1; TCRdb gives TRBD1 as the D gene, but with no DNA this cannot be confirmed. The CDR3 covers 14 residues. Germline V gene lookup returns CDR1 LNHDA and CDR2 SQIVND (reference sequence). The CDR3 reads CASSIDPETEEAFF.

According to its frequency, this clonotype is medium-sized (0.01 to 0.1%). V is TRBV11-3 and J is TRBJ2-7; no DNA is available, so the TRBD2 call from TCRdb remains unchecked. Germline-derived CDR1 and CDR2 are SGHNT and YENEEA. CDR3 length: 13 residues. The CDR3 loop reads CASSSRAVYEQYF.

The chain's CDR3 is CASSTRGGISEAFF. This chain joins TRBV12-3 or TRBV12-4 and TRBJ1-1. The CDR3 is 14 residues long.

The chain is built from TRBV19 and TRBJ2-1; lacking DNA, the TRBD2 call made by TCRdb goes unchecked. In germline, CDR1 is LNHDA, CDR2 SQIVND (reference sequence). The CDR3 spans 16 residues. The CDR3 region is CASSIAGTTLYNEQFF.

This sequence joins TRBV29-1 and TRBJ1-1; the D gene TCRdb calls, TRBD1, cannot be checked with no DNA. The CDR3 totals 12 residues. Germline values: CDR1 SQVTM, CDR2 ANQGSEA. CDR3 amino acids: CSVARGGTEAFF.

This rearrangement joins TRBV5-1 to TRBJ2-7; absent DNA, TCRdb's TRBD1 call cannot be checked. Germline CDR1 and CDR2: SGHRS and YFSETQ. This CDR3 has 16 amino acids. The CDR3 sequence is CASSLGGSLSSYEQYF.

The V and J genes are TRBV6-2 or TRBV6-3 and TRBJ1-5. There are 16 residues in the CDR3. Germline loops: CDR1 MNHEY, CDR2 SVGEGT. The chain's CDR3 is CASSYSTEPKNQPQHF.